This T cell receptor beta chain originates from a study of OX40 agonist ivuxolimab in advanced cancers. Study background: Patients got intravenous ivuxolimab at 0.01 to 10 mg/kg every 2 weeks. People in dose escalation had one of these cancers: hepatocellular carcinoma, melanoma, renal cell or head and neck cancer. Aged about 20 to 85 with a mean of 60 years, they were less than 90% male.

Clones were sequenced by immunoSEQ multiplex PCR, and TCRdb holds only the in-frame ones, with some missing. The table has some 74,000 clones, less than 90% seen once. The sampling schedule covered blood at baseline, cycle 4 day 1, and cycle 7 day 1. The CDR3 extends over 15 amino acids. Trimming cost V 3 bases and J 6 bases, with 18 bases left between them. Per the germline V gene, CDR1 is KGHSH and CDR2 is LQKENI. This receptor was obtained from an adult with an advanced solid tumor such as melanoma, head and neck, liver or kidney cancer. Sequencing used CD4+ or CD8+ T cells sorted from blood, obtained in a trial of the OX40 agonist ivuxolimab. This chain links TRBV18 with TRBJ2-7, with D perhaps matching TRBD2 (6 bases). The CDR3 loop reads CASSPGARGLGEQYF. CDR3 coding DNA: TGTGCCAGCTCACCGGGAGCGCGGGGTTTGGGCGAGCAGTACTTC. Complete variable domain (other parts from reference TRBV18 and TRBJ2-7): NAGVMQNPRHLVRRRGQEARLRCSPMKGHSHVYWYRQLPEEGLKFMVYLQKENIIDESGMPKERFSAEFPKEGPSILRIQQVVRGDSAAYFCASSPGARGLGEQYFGPGTRLTVT.